The 27 T cell receptor beta chains given below trace back to one sample, sequenced in a study of identical twins. TCRdb reprocessed the 5' RACE reads via MiXCR and lists one record per CDR3 protein. Of 450,000 to 600,000 distinct CDR3 sequences in the sample, approximately 20% were seen once. The data were also submitted as part of a second study, on yellow fever vaccine responses in identical twins.

The specimen sequenced was CD4+ T cells sorted from blood. These receptor sequences come from a woman aged 18-35 years in good health.

This clonotype was observed a few times. The chain carries TRBV28 and TRBJ2-1, with TRBD1 identical over 7 bases. Per germline, CDR1 MDHEN and CDR2 SYDVKM. The junction had 11 bases not matched to a gene; V was cut back by 6 bases and J by 12 bases. This CDR3 contains 13 residues. The CDR3 region is CASSLGTARGQFF. CDR3 bases: TGTGCCAGCAGCCTCGGGACAGCTCGGGGGCAGTTCTTC.

The V call is TRBV29-1, the J call TRBJ1-2; 10 positions match TRBD1. Per germline, CDR1 SQVTM and CDR2 ANQGSEA. The CDR3 loop spans 14 amino acids. The trim removed 3 bases at V and 2 bases at J, leaving 3 bases unmatched. The CDR3 loop reads CSVDAGQGNYGYTF. CDR3 nucleotides: TGCAGCGTTGATGCGGGACAGGGGAACTATGGCTACACCTTC.

J is TRBJ2-7 and V is TRBV29-1; D is possibly TRBD2 (5 bases). The CDR3 covers 11 residues. Per germline, CDR1 SQVTM and CDR2 ANQGSEA. The V end lost 7 bases, the J end lost 4 bases, and 11 bases lay between the germline ends. For the CDR3, the DNA is TGCAGCGCCCAAAGCGGTTACGAGCAGTACTTC. As protein: CSAQSGYEQYF.

V and J are TRBV7-8 and TRBJ2-7; D is possibly TRBD2 (6 bases). This CDR3 contains 18 residues. Deletions cut 0 bases from V and 0 bases from J, with 18 bases between. From germline, CDR1 is SGHVS and CDR2 FQNEAQ. The CDR3 sequence: CASSLARLGLSGSYEQYF. The CDR3 nucleotides read TGTGCCAGCAGCTTAGCGAGACTCGGACTTAGCGGCTCCTACGAGCAGTACTTC.

CDR3 nucleotides: TGTGCCAGCACGTTGCGGCCTAACACTGAAGCTTTCTTT. Protein product: CASTLRPNTEAFF. The chain recombines TRBV12-3 or TRBV12-4 with TRBJ1-1; D remains unclear. This CDR3 has 13 residues. V lost 7 bases to trimming and J lost 2 bases, with 11 bases between them.

The CDR3 bases are TGTGCCAGCAGCCAGGAAGCTCATTATAATTCACCCCTCCACTTT. Protein: CASSQEAHYNSPLHF. The genes are TRBV3-1 and TRBJ1-6, with no clear D. Between the trimmed V and J ends, which lost 3 bases and 4 bases, there was a span of 10 bases. The CDR3 is 15 amino acids. Germline loops: CDR1 LGHDT, CDR2 YNNKEL (reference sequence).

This clonotype was observed a few times. This chain links TRBV5-1 with TRBJ2-1; TRBD2 might be the D (6 bases). Looked up from germline, CDR1 is SGHRS and CDR2 is YFSETQ. This CDR3 contains 17 residues. The V and J ends lost 2 bases and 0 bases respectively, with 15 bases between them. Here the CDR3 reads CASSLFSAGSSYNEQFF. Written as DNA, the CDR3 is TGCGCCAGCAGCTTATTCTCCGCGGGAAGCTCCTACAATGAGCAGTTCTTC.

This clonotype was counted a few times. The J gene is TRBJ1-2, the V gene TRBV7-9, with D hard to call. This CDR3 region has 11 residues. Trimming removed 3 bases from V and 8 bases from J, with 7 bases in between. Per germline, CDR1 SEHNR and CDR2 FQNEAQ (reference sequence). CDR3 sequence reads: CASSLSGGYTF. In DNA, the CDR3 is TGTGCCAGCAGCTTGTCGGGGGGCTACACCTTC. Filled out from reference TRBV7-9 and TRBJ1-2, the complete variable domain reads DTGVSQNPRHKITKRGQNVTFRCDPISEHNRLYWYRQTLGQGPEFLTYFQNEAQLEKSRLLSDRFSAERPKGSFSTLEIQRTEQGDSAMYLCASSLSGGYTFGSGTRLTVV.

J is TRBJ2-3 and V is TRBV20-1; the match to TRBD2 covers 8 bases. Losses at the gene ends were 0 bases for V and 3 bases for J; bases not matched to a gene: 8. CDR1 is DFQATT, CDR2 SNEGSKA, per germline (reference sequence). This CDR3 is built from 16 residues. CDR3 nucleotide sequence: TGCAGTGCTAGAGATGTCGGGGGGGGCCGAACAGATACGCAGTATTTT. As protein: CSARDVGGGRTDTQYF.

This clonotype was observed a handful of times. The rearrangement links TRBV12-3 or TRBV12-4 to TRBJ1-5; D uncertain. Trimming took off 3 bases at V and 4 bases at J, with 13 bases between the two ends. The CDR3 sequence is 15 residues long. Here the CDR3 DNA reads TGTGCCAGCAGTTTTTTCGAGTCGGGAAATCAGCCCCAGCATTTT. Protein product: CASSFFESGNQPQHF.

This clonotype has a handful of counts. V is TRBV11-1 and J is TRBJ1-2; 9 bases are shared with TRBD1. The germline V gene encodes CDR1 SGHAT and CDR2 FQDESV (reference sequence). This CDR3 contains 18 residues. V lost 1 base and J lost 4; bases outside the gene matches: 13. The DNA for the CDR3 is TGTGCCAGCAGCTTAGGGACAGGGGCAACCTACAACCTCTATGGCTACACCTTC. Translated: CASSLGTGATYNLYGYTF.

The chain couples TRBV6-5 to TRBJ2-3; no reliable D call. Trimming took 9 bases from V and 1 from J, leaving 8 bases between them. CDR3 length: 12 amino acids. The germline V gene encodes CDR1 MNHEY and CDR2 SVGAGI. Here the CDR3 DNA reads TGTGCCAGTACGGGCGGCACAGATACGCAGTATTTT. Protein product: CASTGGTDTQYF.

V gene TRBV5-1 combines with J gene TRBJ2-7, with D unresolved. The CDR3 totals 15 residues. V gave up 5 bases and J gave up 0 bases, with 15 bases separating them. Per the germline V gene, CDR1 is SGHRS and CDR2 is YFSETQ. The CDR3 reads CASRAAETFSYEQYF. CDR3 sequence (DNA): TGCGCCAGCAGGGCCGCCGAGACTTTCTCCTACGAGCAGTACTTC.

This clonotype was detected only once. V is TRBV5-6 and J is TRBJ2-1, with D perhaps TRBD2 (6 bases). The CDR3 length is 15 residues. CDR1 SGHDT and CDR2 YYEEEE come from the germline V gene. V shed 4 bases and J shed 0 bases, with 11 bases lying between them. The DNA of the CDR3 is TGTGCCAGCAGCCGAATGGGGGGCTCCTACAATGAGCAGTTCTTC. Translated, it gives CASSRMGGSYNEQFF.

This clonotype was detected a few times. The chain couples TRBV12-3 or TRBV12-4 to TRBJ2-3; 12 bases fit TRBD2. CDR3 size: 18 residues. Losses at the gene ends were 5 bases for V and 0 bases for J; bases not matched to a gene: 9. CDR3 region: CASSPGTSGSYSTDTQYF. In nucleotides, the CDR3 is TGTGCCAGCAGTCCCGGGACTAGCGGGTCCTATAGCACAGATACGCAGTATTTT.

This clonotype was detected only a few times. The genes are TRBV12-3 or TRBV12-4 and TRBJ2-6, with unresolved D. V was pared by 5 bases and J by 0 bases, with 17 bases between. The CDR3 is made up of 18 amino acids. CDR3 loop: CASSPFGVTRSGANVLTF. As DNA, the CDR3 is TGTGCCAGCAGTCCTTTTGGGGTTACCCGCTCTGGGGCCAACGTCCTGACTTTC.

Only a few counts were recorded for this clonotype. The CDR3 DNA sequence: TGTGCCAGCAGCAGGCCGGGTCCTGTCGAGCAGTACGTC. It specifies CASSRPGPVEQYV. The rearrangement uses TRBV11-2 and TRBJ2-7; D remains unclear. CDR1 is SGHAT and CDR2 is FQNNGV in the germline V gene. Trimming took off 5 bases at V and 6 bases at J, with 14 bases between the two ends. CDR3 size: 13 residues.

The chain combines TRBV7-9 with TRBJ2-1; tentatively, D is TRBD2 (6 bases). Trimming removed 4 bases at V and 3 bases at J, with 10 bases between. CDR3 length equals 14 residues. Germline lookup yields CDR1 SEHNR and CDR2 FQNEAQ (reference sequence). The CDR3 DNA reads as TGTGCCAGCAGCTCTAGCGTTATCTACAATGAGCAGTTCTTC. Protein product: CASSSSVIYNEQFF.

The rearrangement links TRBV29-1 to TRBJ2-3; 8 positions agree with TRBD2. The CDR3 runs to 12 residues. The germline V gene encodes CDR1 SQVTM and CDR2 ANQGSEA. Trimming at V came to 7 bases and at J to 5 bases, leaving 5 bases not matched to a gene. The chain's CDR3 is CSGGRRGDTQYF. In DNA form, the CDR3 reads TGCAGCGGCGGGAGGCGTGGAGATACGCAGTATTTT.

The chain links TRBV6-5 to TRBJ2-7; D may correspond to TRBD1 or TRBD2 (5 bases each). CDR1 is MNHEY, CDR2 SVGAGI, per germline. The germline V and J ends were trimmed by 2 bases and 3 bases, with 8 bases remaining between them. There are 13 residues in the CDR3. The CDR3: CASSYKRGYEQYV. The CDR3 DNA reads TGTGCCAGCAGTTACAAGAGGGGCTACGAGCAGTACGTC.

This clonotype was counted between two and nine times. The chain recombines TRBV12-3 or TRBV12-4 with TRBJ2-1, with 9 bases aligning to TRBD1. This CDR3 is 17 amino acids long. Unmatched junction bases numbered 21, after V lost 10 bases and J lost 8 bases. The CDR3 DNA sequence: TGTGCCACCAACCTGGGACAGGGAAGAAAGTCTCTCGATGAGCAGTTCTTC. As protein: CATNLGQGRKSLDEQFF.

The chain carries TRBV3-1 and TRBJ2-5; tentatively, D is TRBD2 (5 bases). The V gene lost 4 bases and the J gene lost 0 bases, with 12 bases spanning the gap. The CDR3 runs 15 residues. The V gene's germline CDR1 is LGHDT and CDR2 YNNKEL (reference sequence). The CDR3 is CASSRRGADQETQYF. The CDR3 DNA reads as TGTGCCAGCAGCCGCCGAGGAGCGGACCAAGAGACCCAGTACTTC.

This chain connects TRBV4-2 to TRBJ1-6, with D maybe TRBD1 (6 bases). This CDR3 is built from 16 residues. Trimming cost V 1 base and J 5 bases, with 12 bases left between them. Germline assignment: CDR1 LGHNA and CDR2 YNFKEQ. As DNA, the CDR3 is TGTGCCAGCAGCCAAGGGGGGGCGTCGGATAATTCACCCCTCCACTTT. It yields the protein CASSQGGASDNSPLHF.

This sequence joins TRBV6-1 and TRBJ2-3; D is unresolved. CDR3 length: 15 amino acids. V lost 6 bases and J 5 bases, leaving 18 bases between the germline ends. Germline V gene lookup returns CDR1 MNHNS and CDR2 SASEGT. In DNA, the CDR3 is TGTGCCAGCAGCCCGCCGGTCCAGTTCAAAGATACGCAGTATTTT. Protein: CASSPPVQFKDTQYF.

The chain links TRBV7-6 to TRBJ2-2; tentative D call: TRBD1 (8 bases). There are 16 residues in the CDR3. Germline CDR1 and CDR2: SGHVS and FNYEAQ. V was trimmed by 1 base and J by 4 bases, leaving 13 bases between them. This chain's CDR3 is CASSLGQGRGTGELFF. The CDR3 coding sequence is TGTGCCAGCAGCTTAGGACAGGGGAGGGGCACCGGGGAGCTGTTTTTT. Full variable domain (remainder filled in from reference TRBV7-6 and TRBJ2-2): GAGVSQSPRYKVTKRGQDVALRCDPISGHVSLYWYRQALGQGPEFLTYFNYEAQQDKSGLPNDRFSAERPEGSISTLTIQRTEQRDSAMYRCASSLGQGRGTGELFFGEGSRLTVL.

This clonotype was picked up a small number of times. The chain uses TRBV5-1 and TRBJ2-1; 9 bases map to TRBD2. The CDR3 is 15 residues long. Trimming at V came to 4 bases and at J to 8 bases, leaving 10 bases not matched to a gene. The V gene's germline CDR1 is SGHRS and CDR2 YFSETQ. The DNA for the CDR3 is TGCGCCAGCAGCCGCGCTGCGGGAGGGCCTGATGAGCAGTTCTTC. It is translated as CASSRAAGGPDEQFF.

This clonotype was counted a few times. This chain uses TRBV7-8 with TRBJ1-4; D may be TRBD1 (6 bases). The germline gives CDR1 SGHVS, CDR2 FQNEAQ. V was trimmed by 5 bases and J by 5 bases, leaving 12 bases between them. The CDR3 consists of 14 residues. CDR3 in amino acids: CASSRYGGNEKLFF. DNA of the CDR3: TGTGCCAGCAGCCGCTACGGGGGCAATGAAAAACTGTTTTTT.